Presented here are 16 T cell receptor beta chains from one specimen sequenced in a study of blood T cell repertoires in COVID-19. Measured with immunoSEQ multiplex PCR; TCRdb has only the in-frame clones, and not every one. The table records approximately 160,000 clones, 70% to 85% of them present only once. The specimen was peripheral blood. The receptors stem from a man in his fifties or sixties who had recovered from COVID-19.

This clone turned up a few times. V is TRBV7-8 and J is TRBJ2-2; 8 bases match TRBD2. V lost 10 bases, J lost 7 bases, and 17 bases stayed unmatched. Germline CDR1 reads SGHVS; CDR2 reads FQNEAQ. There are 16 residues in the CDR3. The CDR3 DNA sequence: TGTGCCACCCGTCACAGACTAGCGAGGTGGGACGGGGAGCTGTTTTTT. It encodes CATRHRLARWDGELFF.

The V gene is TRBV18, the J gene TRBJ1-1; 11 bases line up with TRBD1. Trimming removed 5 bases from V and 1 base from J; junction bases left unmatched: 3. This CDR3 contains 15 residues. Per the germline V gene, CDR1 is KGHSH and CDR2 is LQKENI. CDR3 DNA sequence: TGTGCCAGCTCAGCCGGACAGGGGGCGAACACTGAAGCTTTCTTT. Translated: CASSAGQGANTEAFF.

The chain links TRBV4-1 to TRBJ2-7, with 8 bases fitting TRBD1. J lost 2 bases, V lost 0 bases, and 15 bases had no gene match. CDR3 length: 19 residues. CDR1 MGHRA and CDR2 YSYEKL come from the germline V gene. CDR3 DNA sequence: TGCGCCAGCAGCCAAGATTTTGTCGGACAGGGAAGAAAGGCCTACGAGCAGTACTTC. Protein product: CASSQDFVGQGRKAYEQYF.

The chain combines TRBV19 with TRBJ1-5, with 8 bases fitting TRBD1. From germline, CDR1 is LNHDA and CDR2 SQIVND (reference sequence). V dropped 6 bases and J dropped 2; count of bases not matched to a gene: 6. The CDR3 covers 15 residues. This CDR3 reads CASRDRAGGNQPQHF. CDR3 nucleotide sequence: TGTGCCAGTAGGGACAGGGCTGGCGGCAATCAGCCCCAGCATTTT.

This chain uses TRBV19 with TRBJ2-3; 8 positions match TRBD2. V was pared by 4 bases and J by 0 bases, with 6 bases of the junction left unmatched. The CDR3 sequence is 16 residues long. The germline V gene has CDR1 LNHDA and CDR2 SQIVND (reference sequence). The CDR3 sequence: CASSRAGVSSTDTQYF. The CDR3 nucleotides are TGTGCCAGTAGTAGAGCGGGGGTATCTAGCACAGATACGCAGTATTTT.

The chain uses TRBV7-9 and TRBJ2-7, with TRBD1 matching over 10 bases. The CDR3 contains 15 residues. Germline assignment: CDR1 SEHNR and CDR2 FQNEAQ (reference sequence). V lost 6 bases and J lost 2; bases outside the gene matches: 7. DNA for the CDR3: TGTGCCAGCAGTTCGGACAGGGGGTTTGCCTACGAGCAGTACTTC. Its translation is CASSSDRGFAYEQYF.

This clone has only one observation. V and J are TRBV19 and TRBJ1-5, with D unclear. The length of the CDR3 is 12 residues. Germline V gives CDR1 LNHDA, CDR2 SQIVND (reference sequence). V gave up 9 bases and J gave up 2 bases, with 8 bases separating them. CDR3 nucleotides: TGTGCCAGCCGGGATGGCAATCAGCCCCAGCATTTT. Protein: CASRDGNQPQHF. The full variable domain, rest sourced from reference TRBV19 and TRBJ1-5, is DGGITQSPKYLFRKEGQNVTLSCEQNLNHDAMYWYRQDPGQGLRLIYYSQIVNDFQKGDIAEGYSVSREKKESFPLTVTSAQKNPTAFYLCASRDGNQPQHFGDGTRLSIL.

This chain joins TRBV3-1 (or the pseudogene TRBV3-2) and TRBJ1-4, with 8 bases lining up with TRBD1. Looked up from germline, CDR1 is LGHDT and CDR2 is YNNKEL (reference sequence). The CDR3 spans 12 residues. Trimming removed 8 bases from V and 8 bases from J; junction bases left unmatched: 4. CDR3 in amino acids: CASWGQEEKLFF. The CDR3 DNA reads TGTGCCAGCTGGGGACAGGAGGAAAAACTGTTTTTT.

The chain carries TRBV6-5 and TRBJ1-1; unclear D gene. The germline V gene has CDR1 MNHEY and CDR2 SVGAGI. V was shortened by 6 bases and J by 0 bases, with 11 bases between the two germline ends. This CDR3 has 14 residues. CDR3 region: CASRILTVNTEAFF. In DNA, the CDR3 is TGTGCCAGCAGGATACTCACAGTGAACACTGAAGCTTTCTTT.

V is TRBV6-4 and J is TRBJ2-7, with 7 nucleotides matching TRBD1. The length of the CDR3 is 14 residues. Germline CDR1 is MRHNA and CDR2 is SNTAGT. Unmatched junction bases numbered 10, after V lost 10 bases and J lost 1 base. CDR3 bases: TGTGCCACCTGGCTTGGGACAGTGTCCTACGAGCAGTACTTC. Translating it yields CATWLGTVSYEQYF.

The gene calls are TRBV4-2 and TRBJ2-1, with D perhaps matching TRBD2 (5 bases). The germline V and J ends were trimmed by 8 bases and 7 bases, with 21 bases remaining between them. Germline values: CDR1 LGHNA, CDR2 YNFKEQ. CDR3 length: 15 amino acids. The CDR3 nucleotides are TGTGCCAGCTCCCGTGGGGTAGCGACCGAAAATGAGCAGTTCTTC. Its protein product is CASSRGVATENEQFF.

This chain uses TRBV5-8 with TRBJ2-7, with a possible D match to TRBD2 (6 bases). V shed 2 bases and J shed 6 bases, with 15 bases lying between them. The CDR3 totals 14 residues. Germline CDR1 reads SGHTS; CDR2 reads YDEGEE. CDR3 DNA: TGTGCCAGCAGCTTCGGGGCAGGGACTTTCGAGCAGTACTTC. Amino acid sequence: CASSFGAGTFEQYF.

The chain uses TRBV7-9 and TRBJ2-7; 7 nucleotides match TRBD1. This CDR3 spans 14 amino acids. Germline CDR1 is SEHNR and CDR2 is FQNEAQ (reference sequence). V lost 5 bases to trimming and J lost 7 bases; unmatched junction nucleotides: 11. The CDR3 protein is CASSLNDRVDEQYF. The DNA of the CDR3 is TGTGCCAGCAGCCTAAATGACAGGGTAGATGAGCAGTACTTC.

The V gene is TRBV6-5, the J gene TRBJ2-7, with D maybe TRBD2 (5 bases). V was clipped by 2 bases and J by 2 bases, with 10 bases between them. The germline V gene encodes CDR1 MNHEY and CDR2 SVGAGI. The CDR3 sequence is 14 residues long. The CDR3 here is CASSYGRGTYEQYF. The CDR3, as DNA: TGTGCCAGCAGTTACGGCCGGGGAACCTACGAGCAGTACTTC.

The rearrangement uses TRBV25-1 and TRBJ1-1, with D perhaps matching TRBD1 (6 bases). Looked up from germline, CDR1 is MGHDK and CDR2 is SYGVNS. CDR3 length: 13 amino acids. The V end was cut by 3 bases, the J end by 5 bases, with 10 bases between. DNA of the CDR3: TGTGCCAGCAGTGACAGGGGTTGGACTGAAGCTTTCTTT. Residues: CASSDRGWTEAFF.

In DNA form, the CDR3 reads TGTGCCAGCAGTTTTCTGGGCCCGAACACTGAAGCTTTCTTT. As protein: CASSFLGPNTEAFF. This chain uses TRBV7-9 with TRBJ1-1; D call uncertain. This CDR3 is 14 amino acids long. Trimming cost V 6 bases and J 1 base, with 12 bases left between them. Looked up from germline, CDR1 is SEHNR and CDR2 is FQNEAQ (reference sequence).